Listed here is a single T cell receptor beta chain. Germline lookup yields CDR1 SGHRS and CDR2 YFSETQ. Trimming left V 4 bases short and J 0 bases short, with 5 bases between. This CDR3 spans 12 amino acids. The protocol was immunoSEQ multiplex PCR, while the TCRdb copy is restricted to in-frame clones and leaves out a portion. This sample has 80,000 or so clones, with roughly 91% found just once. The sample belongs to a study of blood T cell repertoires in COVID-19. The sequence was obtained from a woman aged 45 to 65 in a cohort sampled during active COVID-19. The chain recombines TRBV5-1 with TRBJ2-7; D remains ambiguous. The sample consisted of peripheral blood. DNA of the CDR3: TGCGCCAGCAGCGTCAGCTCCTACGAGCAGTACTTC. The encoded protein is CASSVSSYEQYF.